Described below is a single T cell receptor (beta chain) sequence and its context. The data were obtained in a study of blood T cell repertoires in COVID-19. Trimming removed 3 bases at V and 10 bases at J, with 19 bases between. The CDR3 contains 16 residues. Germline CDR1 and CDR2: LGHDT and YNNKEL (reference sequence). Original data processing: Reference gene primers were amplified, and this amplification served to estimate nucleated cell counts. Only in-frame clones appear in the TCRdb table, and some are missing; sequencing was by immunoSEQ multiplex PCR. That table gives V, J and clone size, and the DNA gave D and trimming. This sample has just over 250,000 clones, with around 87% found just once.

The origin of this receptor is a woman aged 45-65 years with acute or convalescent COVID-19. Material: peripheral blood. The chain joins TRBV3-1 (or the pseudogene TRBV3-2) to TRBJ1-6; the D gene is possibly TRBD1 (5 bases). The CDR3 protein is CASSHASTVPRSPLHF. The CDR3 DNA is TGTGCCAGCAGCCACGCCTCGACAGTCCCCCGGTCACCCCTCCACTTT.